This TCR beta chain was profiled in a study of chemoradiotherapy in HPV16-positive cancers. Study summary: A couple of HPV16-positive patients' cells yielded candidate HPV-specific clones and common motifs. Study-wide results and caveats: Non-HPV-specific T cells did not expand in tumors during treatment, whereas candidate HPV-specific clones and E7-related motifs did.

Using immunoSEQ multiplex PCR, the repertoire was profiled, and TCRdb retains in-frame clones only, with some absent. This sample has 2,500 to 3,500 clones; roughly 85% occur once, and the top ten carry 11%. This CDR3 has 15 residues. In germline, CDR1 is MNHNS, CDR2 SASEGT. Trimming stripped 2 bases from V and 1 base from J, with 10 bases between. A word on this clone: Its antigen is not known.

This clonotype was sampled from a human donor with HPV-associated anogenital cancer. The rearrangement joins TRBV6-1 to TRBJ2-3; TRBD2 might be the D (5 bases). The specimen comprised tumor tissue, sampled from a patient who underwent chemoradiotherapy. CDR3 loop: CASSESYGGTDTQYF. The CDR3 DNA reads TGTGCCAGCAGTGAAAGCTACGGGGGCACAGATACGCAGTATTTT.